This paragraph reports one TCR beta chain. CDR3 length: 15 amino acids. The V and J ends lost 4 bases and 5 bases respectively, with 12 bases between them. Germline V gene sequence: CDR1 MNHEY, CDR2 SMNVEV (reference sequence). This sample is part of a study of blood T cell repertoires in COVID-19. Background on the study: The origin of the acute and convalescent COVID-19 samples was the United States, Italy and Spain. PBMCs, B-cell-depleted T cells, or T cells were the source of the cDNA or gDNA that made up the material.

In the source study's methods: Reference gene primer amplification in the assay estimated nucleated cell counts. Method: immunoSEQ multiplex PCR; TCRdb's copy keeps in-frame clones and lacks some. V, J and clone size reflect that table, while D and trimming were determined from the DNA. The sample holds about 160,000 clones; about 80% are singletons and the top ten take 20% to 25%. Sequenced: peripheral blood. The receptor was isolated from an elderly woman with acute or convalescent COVID-19. The chain employs TRBV27 and TRBJ1-6; D perhaps matches TRBD1 (6 bases). CDR3 bases: TGTGCCAGCAGTTCCCTGGACAGTAATAATTCACCCCTCCACTTT. Encoded protein: CASSSLDSNNSPLHF.